A single sample is the source of the 28 T cell receptor beta chains below, sequenced in a study of PD-1 blockade in classical Hodgkin lymphoma. Here immunoSEQ multiplex PCR was the method, and the copy in TCRdb shows in-frame clones only, minus some. The table has about 36,000 clones, 60% to 80% seen once. All patients experienced relapse after autologous stem cell transplantation, and brentuximab vedotin exposure was variable. Material: peripheral blood mononuclear cells (PBMCs), obtained before the second cycle of nivolumab. These receptors came from a human donor with classical Hodgkin lymphoma.

The rearrangement uses TRBV18 and TRBJ2-7; no reliable D call. The germline V gene encodes CDR1 KGHSH and CDR2 LQKENI. The CDR3 has 14 residues. The ends were cut back, 1 base at V and 2 bases at J, with 9 bases in the middle. The CDR3 sequence: CASSPQGRAYEQYF. In DNA, the CDR3 is TGTGCCAGCTCACCACAGGGCCGGGCCTACGAGCAGTACTTC.

The gene calls are TRBV4-2 and TRBJ2-1; D remains unclear. The length of the CDR3 is 12 residues. The V end lost 0 bases, the J end lost 9 bases, and 6 bases lay between the germline ends. The germline CDR1 and CDR2 sequences are LGHNA and YNFKEQ. As DNA, the CDR3 is TGTGCCAGCAGCCAAGAAGTAGGTGAGCAGTTCTTC. It translates to CASSQEVGEQFF.

This sequence joins TRBV28 and TRBJ1-5; D gene unclear. CDR1 and CDR2 from the germline V gene are MDHEN and SYDVKM. The CDR3 runs to 12 residues. V gave up 2 bases and J gave up 6 bases, with 5 bases separating them. The CDR3 nucleotides are TGTGCCAGCAGTTTACTAGGTCAGCCCCAGCATTTT. Its translation is CASSLLGQPQHF.

The gene calls are TRBV19 and TRBJ2-3, with unresolved D. Germline V gene sequence: CDR1 LNHDA, CDR2 SQIVND (reference sequence). Trimming cost V 7 bases and J 4 bases, with 15 bases left between them. This CDR3 is built from 14 residues. This chain's CDR3 is CASTLEISADTQYF. The CDR3 DNA is TGTGCCAGTACCTTGGAAATTTCGGCAGATACGCAGTATTTT.

This chain joins TRBV18 and TRBJ2-2, with 10 bases aligning to TRBD2. Per the germline V gene, CDR1 is KGHSH and CDR2 is LQKENI. The trim removed 3 bases at V and 0 bases at J, leaving 1 base unmatched. There are 16 residues in the CDR3. CDR3 amino acids: CASSPSGGTNTGELFF. CDR3 sequence (DNA): TGTGCCAGCTCACCTAGCGGGGGGACGAACACCGGGGAGCTGTTTTTT.

V is TRBV5-4 and J is TRBJ1-2; D gene uncertain. Trimming removed 3 bases from V and 1 base from J, with 4 bases in between. Germline CDR1 reads SGHNT; CDR2 reads YYREEE (reference sequence). This CDR3 is built from 12 residues. The CDR3 is CASSSINYGYTF. The CDR3 DNA sequence: TGTGCCAGCAGCTCTATTAACTATGGCTACACCTTC.

The rearrangement joins TRBV5-4 to TRBJ2-3; D is uncertain. This CDR3 has 12 residues. The ends were cut back, 0 bases at V and 4 bases at J, with 3 bases in the middle. Per the germline V gene, CDR1 is SGHNT and CDR2 is YYREEE (reference sequence). This chain's CDR3 is CASSLEADTQYF. The CDR3 nucleotides read TGTGCCAGCAGCTTGGAAGCAGATACGCAGTATTTT.

The chain combines TRBV4-1 with TRBJ1-5; weak D call: TRBD1 (6 bases). This CDR3 contains 16 residues. Germline values: CDR1 MGHRA, CDR2 YSYEKL. The V and J ends lost 1 base and 3 bases respectively, with 13 bases between them. The CDR3 loop reads CASSQVAGVPNQPQHF. In nucleotides, the CDR3 is TGCGCCAGCAGCCAAGTGGCAGGGGTGCCCAATCAGCCCCAGCATTTT.

This clone has only one observation. V usage is TRBV18 and J usage is TRBJ2-1; 10 nucleotides agree with TRBD2. The CDR3 consists of 17 residues. CDR1 and CDR2 from the germline V gene are KGHSH and LQKENI. The junction had 5 bases not matched to a gene; V was cut back by 3 bases and J by 0 bases. The CDR3 nucleotides read TGTGCCAGCTCACCCGGGACTAGCGTGAGCTCCTACAATGAGCAGTTCTTC. Translating gives CASSPGTSVSSYNEQFF. The complete variable domain, with remaining parts taken from reference TRBV18 and TRBJ2-1, reads NAGVMQNPRHLVRRRGQEARLRCSPMKGHSHVYWYRQLPEEGLKFMVYLQKENIIDESGMPKERFSAEFPKEGPSILRIQQVVRGDSAAYFCASSPGTSVSSYNEQFFGPGTRLTVL.

This clone was counted only a few times. The CDR3 here is CASSFGLFGQPQHF. CDR3 nucleotide sequence: TGTGCCAGCAGTTTTGGGCTTTTCGGGCAGCCCCAGCATTTT. The rearrangement joins TRBV28 to TRBJ1-5; D gene ambiguous. The V end was cut by 3 bases, the J end by 7 bases, with 13 bases between. Germline-derived CDR1 and CDR2 are MDHEN and SYDVKM. CDR3 length: 14 residues.

V gene TRBV7-2 combines with J gene TRBJ2-1, with TRBD2 matching over 8 bases. The CDR3 covers 15 residues. Losses at the gene ends were 3 bases for V and 9 bases for J; bases not matched to a gene: 10. Germline V lookup: CDR1 SGHTA, CDR2 FQGNSA. The CDR3: CASSFTGTSFIEQFF. In DNA, the CDR3 is TGTGCCAGCAGCTTCACCGGGACTAGTTTCATTGAGCAGTTCTTC.

The chain has TRBV4-2 and TRBJ2-7; D unresolved. Germline lookup yields CDR1 LGHNA and CDR2 YNFKEQ. Trimming stripped 0 bases from V and 3 bases from J, with 12 bases between. The CDR3 extends over 15 amino acids. CDR3 sequence reads: CASSQDFQVGYEQYF. DNA for the CDR3: TGTGCCAGCAGCCAAGATTTCCAAGTGGGCTACGAGCAGTACTTC.

The chain combines TRBV9 with TRBJ2-6; D is unclear. Germline values: CDR1 SGDLS, CDR2 YYNGEE. The CDR3 extends over 16 amino acids. Trimming pared 0 bases from V and 0 bases from J, leaving 7 bases between. Here the CDR3 reads CASSVDGYSGANVLTF. In DNA form, the CDR3 reads TGTGCCAGCAGCGTAGACGGCTACTCTGGGGCCAACGTCCTGACTTTC.

The gene calls are TRBV4-1 and TRBJ2-1; possibly TRBD1 or TRBD2 for D (5 bases each). The germline CDR1 and CDR2 sequences are MGHRA and YSYEKL. The CDR3 spans 15 residues. Trimming stripped 0 bases from V and 2 bases from J, with 8 bases between. The CDR3 DNA is TGCGCCAGCAGCCAAGATGTGGGGGCCTACAATGAGCAGTTCTTC. Its translation: CASSQDVGAYNEQFF.

The chain combines TRBV14 with TRBJ2-1; 10 nucleotides align to TRBD1. CDR1 is SGHDN, CDR2 FVKESK, per germline. There are 15 residues in the CDR3. Trimming took 0 bases from V and 16 from J; bases not matched to a gene: 12. CDR3 amino acids: CASSQEQTGGADSFF. The CDR3 region has the DNA TGTGCCAGCAGCCAAGAACAGACAGGGGGCGCCGATTCTTTCTTC.

This chain links TRBV28 with TRBJ2-6; 9 nucleotides line up with TRBD1. Trimming removed 5 bases from V and 1 base from J; junction bases left unmatched: 9. The CDR3 consists of 18 residues. Germline V gene data show CDR1 as MDHEN and CDR2 as SYDVKM. The CDR3 protein is CASSRTGGVRSGANVLTF. The CDR3, as DNA: TGTGCCAGCAGTCGTACAGGGGGCGTGAGGTCTGGGGCCAACGTCCTGACTTTC.

Here the CDR3 reads CSVARRMNTEAFF. Written as DNA, the CDR3 is TGCAGCGTTGCCCGGCGGATGAACACTGAAGCTTTCTTT. The J gene is TRBJ1-1, the V gene TRBV29-1; no definite D call. Trimming cost V 4 bases and J 0 bases, with 9 bases left between them. Per the germline V gene, CDR1 is SQVTM and CDR2 is ANQGSEA. This CDR3 has 13 residues.

This clone has more than one count but fewer than ten. The chain couples TRBV28 to TRBJ2-2; no reliable D call. This CDR3 has 12 amino acids. Trimming removed 1 base at V and 6 bases at J, with 3 bases between. Germline CDR1 and CDR2: MDHEN and SYDVKM. The CDR3 sequence is CASSLSAGELFF. The CDR3 region has the DNA TGTGCCAGCAGTTTATCGGCCGGGGAGCTGTTTTTT.

The chain employs TRBV18 and TRBJ1-3; TRBD1 agrees at 9 bases. CDR1 is KGHSH and CDR2 is LQKENI in the germline V gene. The CDR3 is 17 residues long. V lost 2 bases, J lost 1 base, and 6 bases stayed unmatched. CDR3 residues: CASSPTTGGSSGNTIYF. The CDR3 DNA is TGTGCCAGCTCACCAACTACAGGGGGCTCTTCTGGAAACACCATATATTTT.

The chain employs TRBV6-6 and TRBJ1-2, with a weak D call TRBD1 (5 bases). V lost 7 bases to trimming and J lost 3 bases, with 12 bases between them. Per germline, CDR1 MNHNY and CDR2 SVGAGI (reference sequence). The CDR3 contains 13 residues. The CDR3 is CASIAGTHYGYTF. As DNA, the CDR3 is TGTGCCAGCATCGCAGGGACTCACTATGGCTACACCTTC.

This clone was counted once. The chain joins TRBV7-2 to TRBJ2-7; maybe TRBD2 (6 bases). Germline assignment: CDR1 SGHTA and CDR2 FQGNSA. The CDR3 has 17 amino acids. V gave up 4 bases and J gave up 1 base, with 20 bases separating them. Here the CDR3 DNA reads TGTGCCAGCAGCTCCGCCTCTACCGGGACTCATTCCTACGAGCAGTACTTC. Translation: CASSSASTGTHSYEQYF.

V gene TRBV2 combines with J gene TRBJ1-4; 10 bases fit TRBD1. V shed 7 bases, J shed 7 bases, and the junction held 9 bases outside the gene matches. The CDR3 consists of 15 residues. CDR1 is SNHLY, CDR2 FYNNEI, per germline. The CDR3 loop is CASTYEGQGIEKLFF. The CDR3 bases are TGTGCCAGCACCTATGAGGGACAGGGGATTGAAAAACTGTTTTTT.

This chain links TRBV7-8 with TRBJ1-1; 7 positions match TRBD1. This CDR3 region has 16 residues. V gave up 2 bases and J gave up 6 bases; unmatched junction bases: 12. Per germline, CDR1 SGHVS and CDR2 FQNEAQ. The CDR3 DNA is TGTGCCAGCAGCTTATTCCGCAACAGGGGTAGCTCTGAAGCTTTCTTT. The encoded protein is CASSLFRNRGSSEAFF.

This clone is a singleton in its sample. The V gene is TRBV4-3, the J gene TRBJ2-5; 9 bases map to TRBD2. Germline CDR1 is LGHNA and CDR2 is YSLEER. The trim removed 2 bases at V and 2 bases at J, leaving 6 bases unmatched. The CDR3 runs 16 residues. The chain's CDR3 is CASSQRLAGDQETQYF. The DNA for the CDR3 is TGCGCCAGCAGCCAACGGTTAGCGGGGGATCAAGAGACCCAGTACTTC.

This chain links TRBV5-4 with TRBJ2-7; D is unresolved. The V end was cut by 1 base, the J end by 2 bases, with 7 bases between. Germline loops: CDR1 SGHNT, CDR2 YYREEE (reference sequence). This CDR3 spans 13 amino acids. The CDR3 sequence: CASSLYGAYEQYF. The DNA for the CDR3 is TGTGCCAGCAGCTTGTATGGCGCCTACGAGCAGTACTTC.

The gene calls are TRBV11-2 and TRBJ2-1; D is unresolved. There are 17 residues in the CDR3. Germline CDR1 SGHAT, CDR2 FQNNGV. V was pared by 0 bases and J by 5 bases, with 17 bases between. The CDR3 spells CASSLDGWAEPNNEQFF. DNA for the CDR3: TGTGCCAGCAGCTTAGATGGGTGGGCAGAACCAAACAATGAGCAGTTCTTC.

V is TRBV5-8 and J is TRBJ2-5; 8 bases are shared with TRBD2. The CDR3 is made up of 16 amino acids. Losses at the gene ends were 1 base for V and 8 bases for J; bases not matched to a gene: 13. Germline V lookup: CDR1 SGHTS, CDR2 YDEGEE. CDR3: CASSLPRRGGKGTQYF. The CDR3 bases are TGTGCCAGCAGCTTGCCTAGACGCGGGGGGAAGGGTACCCAGTACTTC.

In its sample, this clone ranks as medium-sized. The chain joins TRBV5-1 to TRBJ1-2; tentatively, D is TRBD1 (6 bases). Germline V gene data show CDR1 as SGHRS and CDR2 as YFSETQ. The CDR3 spans 13 residues. V was pared by 4 bases and J by 1 base, with 8 bases between. The CDR3 spells CASSVRGNYGYTF. CDR3 sequence (DNA): TGCGCCAGCAGCGTCAGGGGTAACTATGGCTACACCTTC.